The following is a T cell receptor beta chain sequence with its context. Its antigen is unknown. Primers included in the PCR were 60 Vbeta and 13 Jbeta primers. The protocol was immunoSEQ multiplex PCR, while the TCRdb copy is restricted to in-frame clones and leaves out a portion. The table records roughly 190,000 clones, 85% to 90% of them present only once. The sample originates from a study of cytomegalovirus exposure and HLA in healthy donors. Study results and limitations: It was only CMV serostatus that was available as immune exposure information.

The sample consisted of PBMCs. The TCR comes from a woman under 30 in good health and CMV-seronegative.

DNA for the CDR3: TGTGCCAGCAGTGAATTCCCCCTTCAGGGACTAACTAATGAAAAACTGTTTTTT. Its protein is CASSEFPLQGLTNEKLFF. This chain connects TRBV25-1 to TRBJ1-4; D is perhaps TRBD1 (5 bases). In germline, CDR1 is MGHDK, CDR2 SYGVNS. The CDR3 sequence is 18 residues long. V was pared by 1 base and J by 1 base, with 16 bases between.